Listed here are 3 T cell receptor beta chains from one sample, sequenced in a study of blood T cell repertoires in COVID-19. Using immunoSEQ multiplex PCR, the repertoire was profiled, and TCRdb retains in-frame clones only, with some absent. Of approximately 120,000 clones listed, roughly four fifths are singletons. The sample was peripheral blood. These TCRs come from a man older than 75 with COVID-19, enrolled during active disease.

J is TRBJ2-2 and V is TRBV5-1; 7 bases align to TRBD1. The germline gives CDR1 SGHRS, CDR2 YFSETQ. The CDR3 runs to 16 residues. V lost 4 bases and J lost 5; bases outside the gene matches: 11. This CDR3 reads CASSPRQGRRTGELFF. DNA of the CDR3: TGCGCCAGCAGCCCTCGACAGGGACGGCGAACCGGGGAGCTGTTTTTT.

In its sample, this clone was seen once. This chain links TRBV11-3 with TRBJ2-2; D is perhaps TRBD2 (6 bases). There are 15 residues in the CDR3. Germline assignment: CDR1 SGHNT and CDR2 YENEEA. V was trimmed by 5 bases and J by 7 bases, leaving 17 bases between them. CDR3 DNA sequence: TGTGCCAGCAGCCCTCCGTGGAAGGAGGGCGGGGAGCTGTTTTTT. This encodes CASSPPWKEGGELFF. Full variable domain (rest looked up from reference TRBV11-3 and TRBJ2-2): EAGVVQSPRYKIIEKKQPVAFWCNPISGHNTLYWYLQNLGQGPELLIRYENEEAVDDSQLPKDRFSAERLKGVDSTLKIQPAELGDSAVYLCASSPPWKEGGELFFGEGSRLTVL.

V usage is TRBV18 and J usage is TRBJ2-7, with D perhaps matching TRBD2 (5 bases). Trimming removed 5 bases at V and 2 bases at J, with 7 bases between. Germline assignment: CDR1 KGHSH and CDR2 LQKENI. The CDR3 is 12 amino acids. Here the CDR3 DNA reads TGTGCCAGCTCAGAGGGCCCCTACGAGCAGTACTTC. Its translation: CASSEGPYEQYF.